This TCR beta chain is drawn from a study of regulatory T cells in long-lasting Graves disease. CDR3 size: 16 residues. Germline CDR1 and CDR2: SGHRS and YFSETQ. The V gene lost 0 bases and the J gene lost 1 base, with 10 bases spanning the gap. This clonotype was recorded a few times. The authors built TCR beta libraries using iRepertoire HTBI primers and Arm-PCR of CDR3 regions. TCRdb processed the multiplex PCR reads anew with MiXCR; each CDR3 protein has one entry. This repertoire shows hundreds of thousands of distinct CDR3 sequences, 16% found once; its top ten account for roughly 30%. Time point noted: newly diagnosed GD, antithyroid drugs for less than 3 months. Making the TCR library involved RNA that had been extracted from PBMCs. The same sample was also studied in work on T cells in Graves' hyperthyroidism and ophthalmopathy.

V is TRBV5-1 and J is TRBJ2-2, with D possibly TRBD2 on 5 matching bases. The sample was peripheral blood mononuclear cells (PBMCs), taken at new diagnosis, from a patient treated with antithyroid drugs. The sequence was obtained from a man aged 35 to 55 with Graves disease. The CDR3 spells CASSLDPSGNTGELFF. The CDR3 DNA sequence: TGCGCCAGCAGCTTGGATCCCAGCGGGAACACCGGGGAGCTGTTTTTT.